This T cell receptor beta chain was obtained from a study of human T cells and chemical hapten exposure. The sample's time point: pre-sensitization, week 0. Treatment: therapeutic diphenylcyclopropenone sensitization with weekly scalp DPC. Using its own MiXCR run on the RACE reads, TCRdb lists one record per CDR3 protein. The sample carries approximately 370,000 distinct CDR3 sequences, approximately 5.8% recorded once. This clonotype has a count of ten or more. Per germline, CDR1 MDHEN and CDR2 SYDVKM. The V end lost 2 bases, the J end lost 7 bases, and 17 bases lay between the germline ends. The length of the CDR3 is 15 residues.

The chain has TRBV28 and TRBJ1-2; no reliable D call. The sample consisted of whole blood, taken in connection with sensitization to the hapten diphenylcyclopropenone (DPC). This receptor was taken from a woman between 18 and 30 years old with alopecia areata. Some clones in this sample may be carry-over from other donors' samples. CDR3 in DNA: TGTGCCAGCAGTTTAGGCACCCACTTGATTAGTGGCTACACCTTC. Translated: CASSLGTHLISGYTF.